Listed below are T cell receptor beta chains from one sample, sequenced in a study of T cell responses to AZD1222 COVID-19 vaccine. Sequencing used immunoSEQ multiplex PCR; TCRdb keeps in-frame clones, though not all of them. The table has about 100,000 clones, 85% to 90% seen once; the top ten hold 1.2% to 1.5%. The sequenced sample was peripheral blood, obtained on day 0 of AZD1222 vaccination. These receptor sequences come from an adult in good health. CDR3s include the opening cysteine and the closing phenylalanine or tryptophan. A D gene is named only where the DNA matches it firmly. Clone size, where shown, is once, few, many, or a class for clones that have expanded.

j_gene,v_gene,d_gene,abundance,CDR3nt,CDR3aa
TRBJ1-4,TRBV27,NA,NA,TGTGCCAGCAGTTTCAGTTCGACTAATGAAAAACTGTTTTTT,CASSFSSTNEKLFF
TRBJ1-1,TRBV7-8,NA,NA,TGTGCCAGCAGCCCGTGGGGGGGAACTGAAGCTTTCTTT,CASSPWGGTEAFF
TRBJ2-3,TRBV28,NA,NA,TGTGCCACCTCGACTAGAAAGACAGATACGCAGTATTTT,CATSTRKTDTQYF
TRBJ1-1,TRBV6-2/TRBV6-3,NA,NA,TGTGCCAGCAGTTACTTCAGGGTCACAATGAACACTGAAGCTTTCTTT,CASSYFRVTMNTEAFF
TRBJ1-4,TRBV3-1/TRBV3-2,NA,NA,TGTGCCAGCAGCCCGGGACGGCATAATGAAAAACTGTTTTTT,CASSPGRHNEKLFF
TRBJ1-5,TRBV27,NA,NA,TGTGCCAGCAGTCCCTGGGGGGGGGTGAGCAATCAGCCCCAGCATTTT,CASSPWGGVSNQPQHF
TRBJ2-7,TRBV18,TRBD1,NA,TGTGCCAGCTCACCCAAAGGGACAGGGAGAGGTCGCCACGAGCAGTACTTC,CASSPKGTGRGRHEQYF
TRBJ1-2,TRBV30,NA,medium-sized,TGTGCCTCGAGGACATCCCCTTATGGCTACACCTTC,CASRTSPYGYTF
TRBJ1-6,TRBV2,TRBD1,NA,TGTGCCAGCAGTCTCAGGGGGCGTAATTCACCCCTCCACTTT,CASSLRGRNSPLHF
TRBJ2-1,TRBV9,TRBD2,once,TGTGCCAGCAGCGCTCTAGGGGGGACTAGACACAATGAGCAGTTCTTC,CASSALGGTRHNEQFF
TRBJ2-7,TRBV28,NA,NA,TGTGCCAGCAGCCCGAGCGGGCGACCCTACGAGCAGTACTTC,CASSPSGRPYEQYF
TRBJ2-1,TRBV11-2,NA,once,TGTGCCAGCAGCTCGGGTTTTCTAAGGGGGAGGGCCGGCAATGAGCAGTTCTTC,CASSSGFLRGRAGNEQFF
TRBJ2-1,TRBV28,NA,NA,TGTGCCAGCAGTTTAAACGTCAATGAGCAGTTCTTC,CASSLNVNEQFF
TRBJ2-5,TRBV7-8,TRBD1,NA,TGTGCCAGCAGCTTAGGAACAGGGGTTCTGGAGGAGACCCAGTACTTC,CASSLGTGVLEETQYF
TRBJ2-1,TRBV28,TRBD2,NA,TGTGCCAGCATTGGTTGGACTAGCCACAATGAGCAGTTCTTC,CASIGWTSHNEQFF
TRBJ2-3,TRBV5-4,TRBD2,few,TGTGCCAGCAGCTTGGAGGGAGGGGATACGCAGTATTTT,CASSLEGGDTQYF
TRBJ2-7,TRBV28,NA,NA,TGTGCCAGCAGTTCCCCCCGCCCTAGAGGGGACTACGAGCAGTACTTC,CASSSPRPRGDYEQYF
TRBJ2-7,TRBV5-4,TRBD2,NA,TGTGCCAGCAGCTCCATAGCGGGATCCTACGAGCAGTACTTC,CASSSIAGSYEQYF
TRBJ2-7,TRBV7-2,NA,NA,TGTGCCAGCAGCCCCCTTGGAGGGATCTCCTACGAGCAGTACTTC,CASSPLGGISYEQYF